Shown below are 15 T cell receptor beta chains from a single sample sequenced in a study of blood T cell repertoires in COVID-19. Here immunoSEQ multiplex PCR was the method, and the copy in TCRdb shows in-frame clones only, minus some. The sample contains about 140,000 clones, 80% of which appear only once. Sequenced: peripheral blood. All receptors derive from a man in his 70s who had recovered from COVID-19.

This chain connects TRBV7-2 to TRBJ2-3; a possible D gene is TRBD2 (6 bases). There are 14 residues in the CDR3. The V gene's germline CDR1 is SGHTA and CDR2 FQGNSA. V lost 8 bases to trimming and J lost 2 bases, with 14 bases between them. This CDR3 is CASGPGGYTDTQYF. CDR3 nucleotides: TGTGCCAGCGGTCCCGGGGGTTACACAGATACGCAGTATTTT.

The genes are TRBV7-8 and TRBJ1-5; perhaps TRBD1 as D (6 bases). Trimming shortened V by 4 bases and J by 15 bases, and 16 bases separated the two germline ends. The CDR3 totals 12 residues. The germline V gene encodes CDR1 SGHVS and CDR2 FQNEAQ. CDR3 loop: CASSSLDRNLHF. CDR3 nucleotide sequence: TGTGCCAGCAGCTCCCTCGACAGGAATCTGCATTTT.

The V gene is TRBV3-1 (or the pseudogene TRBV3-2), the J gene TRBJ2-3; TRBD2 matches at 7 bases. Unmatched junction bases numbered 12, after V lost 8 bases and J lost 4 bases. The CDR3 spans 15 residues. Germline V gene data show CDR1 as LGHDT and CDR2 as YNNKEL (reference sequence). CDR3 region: CASLPRREFADTQYF. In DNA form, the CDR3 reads TGTGCCAGCCTTCCGCGGCGGGAGTTCGCAGATACGCAGTATTTT.

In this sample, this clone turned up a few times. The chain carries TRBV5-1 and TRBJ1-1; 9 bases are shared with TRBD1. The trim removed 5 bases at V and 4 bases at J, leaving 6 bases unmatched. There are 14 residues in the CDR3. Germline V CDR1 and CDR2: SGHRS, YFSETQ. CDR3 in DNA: TGCGCCAGCAGTTCCACAGGGGGCGTCACTGAAGCTTTCTTT. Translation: CASSSTGGVTEAFF.

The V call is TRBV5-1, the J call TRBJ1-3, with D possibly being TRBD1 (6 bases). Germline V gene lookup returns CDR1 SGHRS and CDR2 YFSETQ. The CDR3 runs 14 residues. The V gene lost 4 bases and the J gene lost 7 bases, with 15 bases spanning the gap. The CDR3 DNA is TGCGCCAGCAGCCCCGGGGGGGGCATTAACACCATATATTTT. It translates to CASSPGGGINTIYF. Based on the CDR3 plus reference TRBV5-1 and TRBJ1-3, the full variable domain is KAGVTQTPRYLIKTRGQQVTLSCSPISGHRSVSWYQQTPGQGLQFLFEYFSETQRNKGNFPGRFSGRQFSNSRSEMNVSTLELGDSALYLCASSPGGGINTIYFGEGSWLTVV.

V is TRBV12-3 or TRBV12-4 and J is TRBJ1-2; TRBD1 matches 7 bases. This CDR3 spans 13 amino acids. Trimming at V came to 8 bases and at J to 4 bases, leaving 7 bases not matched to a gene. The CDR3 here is CASGTDLGYGYTF. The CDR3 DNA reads TGTGCCAGCGGGACAGACCTGGGCTATGGCTACACCTTC.

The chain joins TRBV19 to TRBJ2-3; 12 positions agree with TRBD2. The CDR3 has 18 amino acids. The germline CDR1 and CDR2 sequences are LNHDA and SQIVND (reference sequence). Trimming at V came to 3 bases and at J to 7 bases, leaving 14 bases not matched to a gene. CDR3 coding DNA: TGTGCCAGTAGTATTGTGTCTAGCGGGAGGGCCGGGTGGAATACGCAGTATTTT. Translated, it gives CASSIVSSGRAGWNTQYF.

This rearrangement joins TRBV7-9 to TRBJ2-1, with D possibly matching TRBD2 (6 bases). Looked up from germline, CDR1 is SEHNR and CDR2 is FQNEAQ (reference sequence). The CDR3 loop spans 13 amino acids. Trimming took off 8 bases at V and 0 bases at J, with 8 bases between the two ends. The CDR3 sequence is CASGGSSYNEQFF. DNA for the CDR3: TGTGCCAGCGGAGGGAGCTCCTACAATGAGCAGTTCTTC.

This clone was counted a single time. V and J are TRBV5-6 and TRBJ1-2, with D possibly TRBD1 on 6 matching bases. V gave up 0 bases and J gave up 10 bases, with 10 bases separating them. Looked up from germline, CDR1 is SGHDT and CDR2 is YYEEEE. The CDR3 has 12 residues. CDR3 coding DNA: TGTGCCAGCAGCTTGGAGGGGGGGCTCTACACCTTC. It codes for CASSLEGGLYTF.

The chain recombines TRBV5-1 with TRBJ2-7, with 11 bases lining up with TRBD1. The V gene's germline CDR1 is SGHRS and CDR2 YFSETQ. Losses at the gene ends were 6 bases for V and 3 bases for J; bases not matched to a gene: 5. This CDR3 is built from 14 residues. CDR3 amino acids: CASMPGQGVYEQYF. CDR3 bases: TGCGCCAGCATGCCGGGACAGGGGGTCTACGAGCAGTACTTC.

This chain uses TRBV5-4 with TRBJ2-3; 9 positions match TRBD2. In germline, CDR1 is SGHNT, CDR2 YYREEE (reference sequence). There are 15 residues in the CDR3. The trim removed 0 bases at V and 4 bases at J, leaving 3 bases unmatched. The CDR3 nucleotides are TGTGCCAGCAGCTTGGAACTAGCGGGTGCAGATACGCAGTATTTT. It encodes CASSLELAGADTQYF.

The CDR3 spells CASSLGGRANTGELFF. The CDR3, as DNA: TGTGCCAGCAGCCTGGGCGGGAGGGCGAACACCGGGGAGCTGTTTTTT. The rearrangement joins TRBV5-4 to TRBJ2-2, with TRBD2 identical over 9 bases. V lost 4 bases and J lost 0; bases outside the gene matches: 4. The CDR3 spans 16 residues. Looked up from germline, CDR1 is SGHNT and CDR2 is YYREEE (reference sequence).

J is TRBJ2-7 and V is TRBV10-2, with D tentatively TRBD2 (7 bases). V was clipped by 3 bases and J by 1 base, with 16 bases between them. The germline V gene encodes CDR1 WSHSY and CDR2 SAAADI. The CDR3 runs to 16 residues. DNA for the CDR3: TGCGCCAGCAGTGAAATCGGCGGGGGCCTTTCCTACGAGCAGTACTTC. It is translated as CASSEIGGGLSYEQYF.

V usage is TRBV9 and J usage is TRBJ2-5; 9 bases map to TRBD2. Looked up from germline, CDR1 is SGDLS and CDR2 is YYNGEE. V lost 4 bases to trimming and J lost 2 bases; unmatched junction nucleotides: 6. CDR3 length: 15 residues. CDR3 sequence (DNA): TGTGCCAGCAGCCCCCTCCTAGCGGGACAAGAGACCCAGTACTTC. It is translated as CASSPLLAGQETQYF.

CDR3 DNA sequence: TGCAGTGCTCCAGGGGGCTATGGCTACACCTTC. Translating gives CSAPGGYGYTF. This chain links TRBV20-1 with TRBJ1-2, with 7 bases identical to TRBD1. After removal of 5 bases from V and 4 bases from J, the junction contained 1 base not matched to a gene. Per germline, CDR1 DFQATT and CDR2 SNEGSKA (reference sequence). The CDR3 spans 11 residues.